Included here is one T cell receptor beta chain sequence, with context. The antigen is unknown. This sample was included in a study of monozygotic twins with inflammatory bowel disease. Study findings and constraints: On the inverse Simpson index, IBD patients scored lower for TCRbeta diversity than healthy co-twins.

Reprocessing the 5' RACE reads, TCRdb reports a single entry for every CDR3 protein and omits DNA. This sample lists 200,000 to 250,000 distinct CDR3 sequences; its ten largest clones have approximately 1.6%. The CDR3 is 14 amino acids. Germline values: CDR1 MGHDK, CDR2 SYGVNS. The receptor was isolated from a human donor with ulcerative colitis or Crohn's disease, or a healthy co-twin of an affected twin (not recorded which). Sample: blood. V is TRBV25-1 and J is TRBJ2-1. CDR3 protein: CASSDHPRSHEQFF.